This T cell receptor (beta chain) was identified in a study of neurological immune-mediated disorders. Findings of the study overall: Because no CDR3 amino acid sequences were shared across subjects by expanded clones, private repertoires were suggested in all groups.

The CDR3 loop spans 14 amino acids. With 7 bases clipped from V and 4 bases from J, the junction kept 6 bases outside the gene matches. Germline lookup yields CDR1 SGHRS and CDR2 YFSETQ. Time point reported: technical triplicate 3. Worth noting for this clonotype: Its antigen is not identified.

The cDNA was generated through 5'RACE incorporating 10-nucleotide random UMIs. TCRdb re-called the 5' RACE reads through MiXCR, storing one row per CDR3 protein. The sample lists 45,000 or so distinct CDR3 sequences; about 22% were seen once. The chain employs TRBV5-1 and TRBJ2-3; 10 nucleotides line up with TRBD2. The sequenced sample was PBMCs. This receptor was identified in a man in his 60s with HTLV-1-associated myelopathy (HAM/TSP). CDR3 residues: CASGSSGSPDTQYF. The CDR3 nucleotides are TGCGCCAGCGGGTCTAGCGGGAGCCCAGATACGCAGTATTTT.